This T cell receptor beta chain was captured by sequencing in a study of T-cell reconstitution after alpha-beta-depleted transplantation in children (dated by TCRdb to between 2015 and 2016). Turning to the overall study: T-cell immune reconstitution after TCRalphabeta/CD19-depleted allogeneic hematopoietic cell transplantation in children was quantitatively tracked in the study by means of TCR repertoire profiling.

The library was obtained by PCR. The reads were generated on an Illumina HiSeq 2500. Molecular barcoding was employed in the preparation of TCR libraries, with unique molecular identifiers being used to normalize TCRbeta repertoire quantification. TCRdb took the public reads, trimmed them with fastp at Q25, ran MiXCR for clone calling and kept in-frame beta chains. Every entry covers one CDR3 protein and lists the most common genes and DNA from its rows. The sample table holds about 410,000 distinct CDR3 sequences, of which roughly 20% were seen once. Over 3.5% of the sample is held by the ten biggest clonotypes. Points on this clonotype: Its antigen is still unknown. No clone much larger than this one lies a single base away; base qualities are absent.

Inclusive of the bounding cysteine and phenylalanine, the CDR3 is 14 residues long. Only the CDR3 region is kept as DNA, spanning 42 bases read in frame from base 1. Relative to germline, V is missing 7 bases and J is missing 3 bases, with 3 bases of the junction outside any gene match. Per the germline V gene, MNHNS is the CDR1 and SASEGT is the CDR2. The sequence was collected from a human donor who donated a stem cell graft to a child with acute myeloid leukemia. The sequenced sample was PBMCs from the stem cell graft donor, obtained from the stem cell graft. Recombination connected TRBV6-1 to TRBJ2-1; 10 middle bases align to TRBD2. The DNA reads TGTGCCAGCAAGGGACTAGCGAACTACAATGAGCAGTTCTTC. The translation is CASKGLANYNEQFF.